This passage covers 27 T cell receptor beta chains from one sample sequenced in a study of blood T cells in healthy people across ages. Next came a second PCR, run for about 6 to 12 cycles, which used a sample-barcoded 5' primer along with a J-beta primer mix. TCRdb passed the 5' RACE reads through MiXCR, listing each CDR3 protein once. The sample lists approximately 360,000 distinct CDR3 sequences; 52% were seen once. The sample taken for sequencing was blood. Receptor source: a man aged 55 to 70 in good health.

This clonotype was picked up a small number of times. The chain combines TRBV6-1 with TRBJ2-3; 12 nucleotides line up with TRBD2. The germline gives CDR1 MNHNS, CDR2 SASEGT. The CDR3 is 15 residues long. Germline trimming cut 5 bases from V and 4 bases from J; bases unmatched to any gene: 4. As DNA, the CDR3 is TGTGCCAGCAGTAACCTAGCGGGGGGGCCAGATACGCAGTATTTT. This sequence encodes CASSNLAGGPDTQYF.

This clonotype was observed a few times. The chain recombines TRBV10-1 with TRBJ2-3; a possible D gene is TRBD1 (6 bases). Trimming pared 3 bases from V and 3 bases from J, leaving 10 bases between. Per germline, CDR1 WNHNN and CDR2 SYGVQD (reference sequence). This CDR3 has 14 residues. The CDR3 spells CASSDGGPTDTQYF. The CDR3 bases are TGCGCCAGCAGTGATGGGGGCCCAACAGATACGCAGTATTTT.

This chain links TRBV29-1 with TRBJ2-5; no clear D. Germline loops: CDR1 SQVTM, CDR2 ANQGSEA. V was shortened by 8 bases and J by 5 bases, with 21 bases between the two germline ends. The CDR3 runs 14 residues. CDR3 nucleotides: TGCAGCCTTAACGACTGGTCGGATAGGGAGACCCAGTACTTC. Protein: CSLNDWSDRETQYF.

This clonotype was picked up one time. This sequence joins TRBV9 and TRBJ1-3; D is possibly TRBD1 (5 bases). The CDR3 sequence is 13 residues long. V was cut by 3 bases and J by 5 bases, with 9 bases left in between. The germline CDR1 and CDR2 sequences are SGDLS and YYNGEE. This CDR3 reads CASSAEGRNTIYF. CDR3 nucleotides: TGTGCCAGCAGCGCCGAGGGGAGAAACACCATATATTTT.

The chain carries TRBV11-3 and TRBJ2-1; D possibly corresponds to TRBD1 (6 bases). Germline V gene data show CDR1 as SGHNT and CDR2 as YENEEA. V was clipped by 5 bases and J by 10 bases, with 15 bases between them. This CDR3 is 13 amino acids long. The CDR3 spells CASSTDRIREQFF. The CDR3 coding sequence is TGTGCCAGCAGCACCGACAGGATCAGGGAGCAGTTCTTC.

The genes are TRBV12-3 or TRBV12-4 and TRBJ2-1, with D perhaps matching TRBD2 (6 bases). V was pared by 5 bases and J by 15 bases, with 23 bases between. The CDR3 consists of 14 residues. The CDR3 reads CASSTQTRILLRFF. CDR3 sequence (DNA): TGTGCCAGCAGTACCCAGACTAGAATTCTATTGAGGTTCTTC.

The chain combines TRBV5-4 with TRBJ1-2; D gene ambiguous. This CDR3 is 14 amino acids long. V was trimmed by 4 bases and J by 0 bases, leaving 10 bases between them. Germline CDR1 and CDR2: SGHNT and YYREEE (reference sequence). CDR3 sequence reads: CASSVPIANYGYTF. CDR3 coding DNA: TGTGCCAGCAGCGTACCAATCGCTAACTATGGCTACACCTTC. The variable domain in full, completed from reference TRBV5-4 and TRBJ1-2, reads ETGVTQSPTHLIKTRGQQVTLRCSSQSGHNTVSWYQQALGQGPQFIFQYYREEENGRGNFPPRFSGLQFPNYSSELNVNALELDDSALYLCASSVPIANYGYTFGSGTRLTVV.

On this clonotype: An end of the junction does not agree with germline; a read error may underlie this. The chain uses TRBV5-1 and TRBJ1-1; D is ambiguous. The CDR3 has 13 amino acids. The V gene's germline CDR1 is SGHRS and CDR2 YFSETQ. Here the CDR3 DNA reads TGCGCCAGCAGCCCCACATTGAAGACTGAAGCTTTCTTT. Amino acids: CASSPTLKTEAFF.

The chain is built from TRBV20-1 and TRBJ2-1, with 9 bases lining up with TRBD2. CDR1 DFQATT and CDR2 SNEGSKA come from the germline V gene (reference sequence). V lost 5 bases, J lost 7 bases, and 6 bases stayed unmatched. The CDR3 loop spans 13 amino acids. CDR3 nucleotides: TGCAGTGCTCTGAGCGGGGGGATAAATGAGCAGTTCTTC. Residues: CSALSGGINEQFF.

This clonotype came up a few times. The chain carries TRBV20-1 and TRBJ2-3; 9 positions match TRBD2. The germline CDR1 and CDR2 sequences are DFQATT and SNEGSKA (reference sequence). CDR3 length: 13 residues. V was pared by 6 bases and J by 5 bases, with 6 bases of the junction left unmatched. The CDR3 sequence is CSARAGGIDTQYF. The CDR3 nucleotides are TGCAGTGCCCGAGCGGGAGGTATAGATACGCAGTATTTT.

This clonotype is a singleton in its sample. The gene calls are TRBV11-2 and TRBJ1-2; TRBD1 is a possible D gene (5 bases). Germline CDR1 and CDR2: SGHAT and FQNNGV. Trimming stripped 1 base from V and 6 bases from J, with 15 bases between. The length of the CDR3 is 15 residues. The CDR3 loop reads CASSLAVKGVDGYTF. The CDR3 nucleotides read TGTGCCAGCAGCTTAGCTGTGAAAGGGGTCGATGGCTACACCTTC.

This clonotype was seen only a few times. The chain uses TRBV7-2 and TRBJ2-7, with 7 bases fitting TRBD2. Germline-derived CDR1 and CDR2 are SGHTA and FQGNSA. Trimming removed 8 bases from V and 2 bases from J; junction bases left unmatched: 9. This CDR3 region has 14 residues. The CDR3 DNA follows: TGTGCCAGCCACCGCGGGGGATCTACCTACGAGCAGTACTTC. Translating it yields CASHRGGSTYEQYF.

The CDR3 DNA is TGTGCCAGCGGACTAGCGGGAGAGGTAGACGAGCAGTACTTC. This codes for CASGLAGEVDEQYF. This chain connects TRBV6-6 to TRBJ2-5, with 13 bases aligning to TRBD2. Gene TRBJ2-7 matches the end of the DNA better, so the J call may be wrong. The germline gives CDR1 MNHNY, CDR2 SVGAGI (reference sequence). The CDR3 runs 14 residues.

The gene calls are TRBV21-1 and TRBJ2-7; the table's D call, TRBD1, was not checked against the DNA. TRBV21-1 is labeled a pseudogene. This CDR3 comprises 16 residues. The CDR3, as DNA: TGTGCCAGCAGCAACCTCCTATACCGACAGGTCACCGAGCAGTACTTC. This translates into CASSNLLYRQVTEQYF.

Only a few counts were recorded for this clonotype. This chain links TRBV4-1 with TRBJ2-5, with a possible D match to TRBD2 (7 bases). Germline assignment: CDR1 MGHRA and CDR2 YSYEKL. The CDR3 runs to 16 residues. Trimming removed 0 bases at V and 11 bases at J, with 22 bases between. Written as DNA, the CDR3 is TGCGCCAGCAGCCAAGATTGGGGGGGGGCCAGTCGGGAGCAGTACTTC. This encodes CASSQDWGGASREQYF.

There are a few counts of this clonotype. Possible read error: a much larger clone is one base away. The chain employs TRBV11-3 and TRBJ2-5; D gene unclear. The CDR3 totals 13 residues. Germline V gives CDR1 SGHNT, CDR2 YENEEA. The ends were cut back, 5 bases at V and 11 bases at J, with 18 bases in the middle. CDR3 sequence (DNA): TGTGCCAGCAGCCCCAGTTCGTACAATGAGCAGTACTTC. Amino acids: CASSPSSYNEQYF. Variable domain in full (rest from reference TRBV11-3 and TRBJ2-5): EAGVVQSPRYKIIEKKQPVAFWCNPISGHNTLYWYLQNLGQGPELLIRYENEEAVDDSQLPKDRFSAERLKGVDSTLKIQPAELGDSAVYLCASSPSSYNEQYFGPGTRLLVL.

This chain links TRBV20-1 with TRBJ2-1; 10 nucleotides agree with TRBD2. CDR3 length equals 16 residues. Trimming took 6 bases from V and 8 from J; bases not matched to a gene: 16. CDR1 is DFQATT and CDR2 is SNEGSKA in the germline V gene (reference sequence). CDR3 amino acids: CSATQPQSGRGDEQFF. DNA of the CDR3: TGCAGTGCCACCCAACCCCAAAGCGGGAGGGGCGATGAGCAGTTCTTC.

V gene TRBV20-1 combines with J gene TRBJ2-7; 10 bases are a match to TRBD2. This CDR3 has 11 amino acids. Germline V gene lookup returns CDR1 DFQATT and CDR2 SNEGSKA (reference sequence). DNA of the CDR3: TGCTCAGGGACTAGCGCATACGAGCAGTACTTC. It translates to CSGTSAYEQYF.

V is TRBV20-1 and J is TRBJ2-7; D tentatively reads TRBD1 or TRBD2 (5 bases each). V lost 4 bases and J 0 bases, leaving 16 bases between the germline ends. The germline gives CDR1 DFQATT, CDR2 SNEGSKA (reference sequence). The CDR3 consists of 15 residues. CDR3 DNA: TGCAGTGCTATACACCCGGGGCAGAACTCCTACGAGCAGTACTTC. It yields the protein CSAIHPGQNSYEQYF.

Worth noting for this clonotype: One junction end does not reproduce the germline sequence, and a read error may be involved. The chain employs TRBV28 and TRBJ2-5; the D call may be TRBD1 or TRBD2 (5 bases each). Germline lookup yields CDR1 MDHEN and CDR2 SYDVKM. The CDR3 consists of 15 residues. The chain's CDR3 is CASSFLKGMGEAQYF. The DNA for the CDR3 is TGTGCCAGCAGTTTTCTGAAGGGGATGGGAGAGGCCCAGTACTTC.

This chain joins TRBV9 and TRBJ2-5; 12 bases match TRBD2. The germline V gene encodes CDR1 SGDLS and CDR2 YYNGEE. This CDR3 contains 19 residues. Trimming at V came to 0 bases and at J to 11 bases, leaving 20 bases not matched to a gene. The CDR3 region is CASSVGGTSGYSSYNEQYF. The CDR3 nucleotides are TGTGCCAGCAGCGTAGGCGGGACTAGCGGGTATAGCTCCTACAATGAGCAGTACTTC.

The rearrangement links TRBV7-2 to TRBJ2-1; D might be TRBD2 (5 bases). The J call may not be correct, given that the DNA end is closer to TRBJ2-7. Germline values: CDR1 SGHTA, CDR2 FQGNSA. This CDR3 spans 14 amino acids. The CDR3 protein is CASSSGVRYNGQYF. CDR3 nucleotides: TGTGCCAGCAGCTCCGGGGTACGCTACAATGGGCAGTACTTC.

This clonotype was observed a handful of times. The chain links TRBV11-2 to TRBJ1-2, with 7 bases identical to TRBD1. The V segment lost 5 bases and the J segment 2 bases; nucleotides outside the gene matches: 8. The CDR3 length is 15 residues. Germline loops: CDR1 SGHAT, CDR2 FQNNGV. The CDR3 region has the DNA TGTGCCAGCAGCCCCGCCGGGACAGTGAACTATGGCTACACCTTC. Amino acids: CASSPAGTVNYGYTF.

This chain links TRBV13 with TRBJ1-3; 7 bases align to TRBD1. The germline gives CDR1 PRHDT, CDR2 FYEKMQ (reference sequence). With 8 bases clipped from V and 0 bases from J, the junction kept 10 bases outside the gene matches. The CDR3 has 16 residues. The CDR3 protein is CASQRRQGLSGNTIYF. CDR3 nucleotides: TGTGCCAGCCAGCGTCGACAGGGCCTCTCTGGAAACACCATATATTTT.

The chain has TRBV28 and TRBJ1-5, with TRBD1 identical over 11 bases. The CDR3 length is 15 residues. Germline CDR1 is MDHEN and CDR2 is SYDVKM. After removal of 4 bases from V and 6 bases from J, the junction contained 5 bases not matched to a gene. CDR3 nucleotides: TGTGCCAGCAGTTCGGGGGACAGGGGGGCTCAGCCCCAGCATTTT. Translating it yields CASSSGDRGAQPQHF. The full variable domain, completed using reference TRBV28 and TRBJ1-5, is DVKVTQSSRYLVKRTGEKVFLECVQDMDHENMFWYRQDPGLGLRLIYFSYDVKMKEKGDIPEGYSVSREKKERFSLILESASTNQTSMYLCASSSGDRGAQPQHFGDGTRLSIL.

The V and J genes are TRBV24-1 and TRBJ2-5, with a weak D call TRBD2 (5 bases). The CDR3 is 17 amino acids. Germline assignment: CDR1 KGHDR and CDR2 SFDVKD. V lost 1 base and J lost 1, with 15 bases in between. The CDR3: CATSDLTGVAGQETQYF. CDR3 coding DNA: TGTGCCACCAGTGATTTAACCGGGGTGGCGGGCCAAGAGACCCAGTACTTC.

This clonotype has just a few counts. This sequence joins TRBV5-1 and TRBJ2-3, with D tentatively TRBD1 or TRBD2 (5 bases each). Germline V gives CDR1 SGHRS, CDR2 YFSETQ. The CDR3 is 16 amino acids. Deletions cut 1 base from V and 5 bases from J, with 17 bases between. The CDR3 coding sequence is TGCGCCAGCAGCTTGCCGGGACCAGGGATCGGAGATACGCAGTATTTT. This sequence encodes CASSLPGPGIGDTQYF. The entire variable domain, with the rest obtained from reference TRBV5-1 and TRBJ2-3, is as follows: KAGVTQTPRYLIKTRGQQVTLSCSPISGHRSVSWYQQTPGQGLQFLFEYFSETQRNKGNFPGRFSGRQFSNSRSEMNVSTLELGDSALYLCASSLPGPGIGDTQYFGPGTRLTVL.